The present T cell receptor (beta chain) was sequenced within a study of T cell changes during pregnancy in multiple sclerosis. This clone has only one observation. Profiling relied on immunoSEQ multiplex PCR, and the TCRdb table lists in-frame clones only, not all of them. The table has about 48,000 clones, 92% seen once; the top ten hold 0.5%. The sample in question was CD4+ T cells from peripheral blood mononuclear cells, obtained in the third trimester of pregnancy. The receptor's source is a female donor with multiple sclerosis, enrolled in a pregnancy study.

The chain's CDR3 is CASSLTGGNTEAFF. CDR3 nucleotide sequence: TGTGCCAGCAGCTTAACGGGGGGAAACACTGAAGCTTTCTTT. The chain combines TRBV7-3 with TRBJ1-1, with D possibly matching TRBD1 (5 bases). V shed 0 bases and J shed 2 bases, with 7 bases lying between them. This CDR3 spans 14 amino acids. CDR1 and CDR2 from the germline V gene are SGHTA and FQGTGA.